Each of the 27 T cell receptor beta chains below was sequenced from the same sample in a study of human thymus T cells. Here immunoSEQ multiplex PCR was the method, and the copy in TCRdb shows in-frame clones only, minus some. The table has 70,000 to 75,000 clones, roughly 94% seen once; the top ten hold under 0.04%. Resections were taken during corrective heart surgery, and the thymus tissue came from these. The sequenced sample consisted of thymus tissue. Every receptor here comes from a girl in the first two years of life with a congenital heart defect but otherwise immunologically healthy.

The CDR3: CASTGISTDTQYF. In nucleotides, the CDR3 is TGTGCCAGTACAGGGATTAGCACAGATACGCAGTATTTT. This chain connects TRBV11-2 to TRBJ2-3, with D perhaps TRBD1 (6 bases). Germline lookup yields CDR1 SGHAT and CDR2 FQNNGV. V lost 9 bases and J 0 bases, leaving 10 bases between the germline ends. CDR3 length: 13 residues.

The V gene is TRBV7-9, the J gene TRBJ1-4; no definite D call. This CDR3 has 14 residues. Trimming pared 0 bases from V and 8 bases from J, leaving 10 bases between. Germline CDR1 and CDR2: SEHNR and FQNEAQ (reference sequence). The CDR3 DNA sequence: TGTGCCAGCAGCTTAGCGAGGGAGTCGGAAAAACTGTTTTTT. The encoded protein is CASSLARESEKLFF.

CDR3 in DNA: TGCGCCAGCAGCTTGGGCGAGGGAAGGTACAATGAAAAACTGTTTTTT. Protein product: CASSLGEGRYNEKLFF. This sequence joins TRBV5-1 and TRBJ1-4; D gene unclear. Germline-derived CDR1 and CDR2 are SGHRS and YFSETQ. V gave up 0 bases and J gave up 5 bases, with 14 bases separating them. The CDR3 is 16 amino acids.

In its sample, this clone was seen once. The chain joins TRBV25-1 to TRBJ2-5; D possibly uses TRBD1 or TRBD2 (5 bases each). Trimming took 8 bases from V and 5 from J, leaving 18 bases between them. Germline V gives CDR1 MGHDK, CDR2 SYGVNS. The CDR3 is 14 amino acids. The CDR3 coding sequence is TGTGCCAGCCTTCCGGACCAGGGAGACGAGACCCAGTACTTC. The encoded protein is CASLPDQGDETQYF.

J is TRBJ2-5 and V is TRBV5-6; 14 bases line up with TRBD2. The V segment lost 2 bases and the J segment 5 bases; nucleotides outside the gene matches: 11. CDR1 SGHDT and CDR2 YYEEEE come from the germline V gene. This CDR3 contains 18 residues. The CDR3 nucleotides read TGTGCCAGCAGCTTACCCGGGACTAGCGGGAGTGCGCGGGAGACCCAGTACTTC. Its translation is CASSLPGTSGSARETQYF.

The CDR3 DNA follows: TGTGCCACCTCTAGACGGCCCCCTTTCTCCTACGAGCAGTACTTC. Encoded protein: CATSRRPPFSYEQYF. V is TRBV19 and J is TRBJ2-7; D remains unclear. Germline V lookup: CDR1 LNHDA, CDR2 SQIVND (reference sequence). V shed 10 bases and J shed 0 bases, with 19 bases lying between them. CDR3 length: 15 amino acids.

The table lists this clone with a count of one. V usage is TRBV2 and J usage is TRBJ2-3, with D unclear. This CDR3 contains 16 residues. Germline-derived CDR1 and CDR2 are SNHLY and FYNNEI. With 3 bases removed from V and 2 bases from J, the gap between germline ends came to 15 bases. The CDR3 sequence: CASSEFETSHTDTQYF. In DNA form, the CDR3 reads TGTGCCAGCAGTGAGTTCGAGACATCCCACACAGATACGCAGTATTTT.

The genes are TRBV6-6 and TRBJ2-7; TRBD2 might be the D (5 bases). The V and J ends lost 6 bases and 3 bases respectively, with 12 bases between them. The CDR3 is 13 residues long. Germline CDR1 and CDR2: MNHNY and SVGAGI (reference sequence). For the CDR3, the DNA is TGTGCCAGCAGGCCCGGACTGTACTACGAGCAGTACTTC. Amino acids: CASRPGLYYEQYF.

The V gene is TRBV5-4, the J gene TRBJ2-6; 7 nucleotides agree with TRBD1. CDR3 length: 17 residues. Germline loops: CDR1 SGHNT, CDR2 YYREEE (reference sequence). After removal of 5 bases from V and 0 bases from J, the junction contained 8 bases not matched to a gene. CDR3 protein: CASREPGQLSGANVLTF. The DNA of the CDR3 is TGTGCCAGCAGAGAGCCGGGACAGCTCTCTGGGGCCAACGTCCTGACTTTC.

This chain joins TRBV18 and TRBJ2-1, with 11 bases fitting TRBD2. The CDR3 runs to 21 residues. The V segment lost 3 bases and the J segment 0 bases; nucleotides outside the gene matches: 16. The V gene's germline CDR1 is KGHSH and CDR2 LQKENI. CDR3 sequence reads: CASSPSNPGLAANCSYNEQFF. CDR3 DNA sequence: TGTGCCAGCTCACCCTCAAACCCGGGACTAGCGGCTAATTGCTCCTACAATGAGCAGTTCTTC.

This clone was observed a single time. The V and J genes are TRBV6-1 and TRBJ1-5, with D tentatively TRBD1 (5 bases). This CDR3 is 16 amino acids long. Trimming took off 4 bases at V and 0 bases at J, with 13 bases between the two ends. Germline assignment: CDR1 MNHNS and CDR2 SASEGT. The CDR3: CASSGPTGPSNQPQHF. The CDR3 DNA is TGTGCCAGCAGTGGGCCCACAGGTCCTAGCAATCAGCCCCAGCATTTT.

V usage is TRBV25-1 and J usage is TRBJ2-7, with D perhaps matching TRBD1 or TRBD2 (5 bases each). V dropped 6 bases and J dropped 3 bases, with 12 bases sitting between them. CDR3 length: 13 amino acids. CDR1 MGHDK and CDR2 SYGVNS come from the germline V gene. The CDR3, as DNA: TGTGCCAGCAGCGGGGTAGGGGACTACGAGCAGTACTTC. Translated, it gives CASSGVGDYEQYF.

This sequence joins TRBV15 and TRBJ2-1; 16 bases are a match to TRBD2. The V and J ends lost 0 bases and 0 bases, in that order; junction bases with no gene match: 8. CDR3 length equals 21 residues. Per the germline V gene, CDR1 is LNHNV and CDR2 is YYDKDF (reference sequence). CDR3 DNA: TGTGCCACCAGCAGAGATAAGGGGACTAGCGGGAGGGAAAGCTCCTACAATGAGCAGTTCTTC. It is translated as CATSRDKGTSGRESSYNEQFF.

The chain couples TRBV10-1 to TRBJ1-5; unclear D gene. This CDR3 region has 15 residues. Deletions cut 6 bases from V and 5 bases from J, with 17 bases between. Germline-derived CDR1 and CDR2 are WNHNN and SYGVQD (reference sequence). CDR3 amino acids: CASRVLEEGHQPQHF. The CDR3 nucleotides are TGCGCCAGCAGAGTCCTAGAGGAGGGTCATCAGCCCCAGCATTTT.

This chain uses TRBV27 with TRBJ2-3, with TRBD2 matching over 7 bases. J lost 3 bases, V lost 5 bases, and 8 bases had no gene match. This CDR3 contains 15 residues. CDR1 and CDR2 (germline): MNHEY, SMNVEV (reference sequence). The CDR3 protein is CASSLLAIRTDTQYF. In DNA form, the CDR3 reads TGTGCCAGCAGTCTACTAGCGATTCGGACAGATACGCAGTATTTT.

This chain joins TRBV5-6 and TRBJ1-1; D is unclear. With 7 bases removed from V and 6 bases from J, the gap between germline ends came to 16 bases. The CDR3 runs 13 residues. Per germline, CDR1 SGHDT and CDR2 YYEEEE. CDR3 nucleotides: TGTGCCAGCGGGGTTAGGGCTCGTCCTGAAGCTTTCTTT. Translated, it gives CASGVRARPEAFF.

V gene TRBV14 combines with J gene TRBJ2-5; D call uncertain. Per germline, CDR1 SGHDN and CDR2 FVKESK. The V gene lost 4 bases and the J gene lost 4 bases, with 16 bases spanning the gap. There are 15 residues in the CDR3. The CDR3 DNA reads as TGTGCCAGCAGCCTTTTACAGACCCAAGGAGAGACCCAGTACTTC. Translated: CASSLLQTQGETQYF.

The count of this clone is one. The chain combines TRBV6-1 with TRBJ2-3; no clear D. The germline CDR1 and CDR2 sequences are MNHNS and SASEGT. V lost 2 bases and J lost 6, with 6 bases in between. The CDR3 has 12 residues. The CDR3, as DNA: TGTGCCAGCAGTGAACCCCGTGATACGCAGTATTTT. Translation gives CASSEPRDTQYF.

The chain has TRBV5-1 and TRBJ1-2; 10 nucleotides line up with TRBD1. Germline V gene lookup returns CDR1 SGHRS and CDR2 YFSETQ. This CDR3 contains 18 residues. J lost 1 base, V lost 3 bases, and 12 bases had no gene match. In DNA, the CDR3 is TGCGCCAGCAGCTCCACCTGGCTCGACAGGGGGCTTAACTATGGCTACACCTTC. This codes for CASSSTWLDRGLNYGYTF.

The chain employs TRBV7-9 and TRBJ1-3; 8 nucleotides match TRBD1. Trimming at V came to 5 bases and at J to 4 bases, leaving 7 bases not matched to a gene. Germline CDR1 SEHNR, CDR2 FQNEAQ (reference sequence). The CDR3 length is 15 residues. CDR3 amino acids: CASSRDRHIGNTIYF. The DNA of the CDR3 is TGTGCCAGCAGCCGGGACAGGCATATCGGAAACACCATATATTTT.

The chain couples TRBV6-1 to TRBJ1-5, with 10 nucleotides matching TRBD1. This CDR3 region has 15 residues. Germline assignment: CDR1 MNHNS and CDR2 SASEGT. V dropped 6 bases and J dropped 3; count of bases not matched to a gene: 5. CDR3: CASSPDRGNNQPQHF. CDR3 DNA: TGTGCCAGCAGCCCGGACAGGGGGAACAATCAGCCCCAGCATTTT.

The J gene is TRBJ2-7, the V gene TRBV30; TRBD2 matches 13 bases. Per the germline V gene, CDR1 is GTSNPN and CDR2 is SVGIG (reference sequence). J gave up 1 base and V 3 bases, and 6 bases lay outside the gene matches. The CDR3 loop spans 16 amino acids. The chain's CDR3 is CAWRGLAGAYSYEQYF. CDR3 bases: TGTGCCTGGAGAGGACTAGCGGGAGCCTATTCCTACGAGCAGTACTTC.

V and J are TRBV12-5 and TRBJ2-7; 7 positions match TRBD1. Germline V CDR1 and CDR2: LGHNT, FRNRAP. The length of the CDR3 is 14 residues. V dropped 4 bases and J dropped 1; count of bases not matched to a gene: 4. CDR3 DNA sequence: TGTGCTAGTGGTTGGGGGACAGAATCCTACGAGCAGTACTTC. This translates into CASGWGTESYEQYF.

The V gene is TRBV18, the J gene TRBJ1-3; D gene uncertain. CDR3 length equals 17 residues. The germline gives CDR1 KGHSH, CDR2 LQKENI. Trimming stripped 1 base from V and 4 bases from J, with 17 bases between. The CDR3 loop reads CASSPRGLVGSGNTIYF. The CDR3 region has the DNA TGTGCCAGCTCACCACGGGGTTTAGTGGGATCCGGAAACACCATATATTTT.

This chain joins TRBV16 and TRBJ2-7; 8 bases are a match to TRBD1. This CDR3 has 15 amino acids. The V and J ends lost 1 base and 3 bases, in that order; junction bases with no gene match: 5. CDR1 KGHSY and CDR2 FQNENV come from the germline V gene. CDR3 amino acids: CASSQWTGSIYEQYF. The CDR3 nucleotides are TGTGCCAGCAGCCAATGGACAGGGAGTATCTACGAGCAGTACTTC.

The CDR3 region is CASSLGHPEVLGYEKLFF. The DNA for the CDR3 is TGTGCCAGCAGTTTGGGACACCCGGAAGTTTTAGGGTATGAAAAACTGTTTTTT. The genes are TRBV28 and TRBJ1-4; the D gene is possibly TRBD1 (6 bases). V was pared by 3 bases and J by 6 bases, with 23 bases between. This CDR3 is built from 18 residues. CDR1 is MDHEN and CDR2 is SYDVKM in the germline V gene.

The chain recombines TRBV27 with TRBJ1-2; possible D gene TRBD1, 6 bases. The CDR3 sequence is 16 residues long. From germline, CDR1 is MNHEY and CDR2 SMNVEV (reference sequence). Trimming took off 5 bases at V and 1 base at J, with 17 bases between the two ends. CDR3 region: CASSPSGTTYNYGYTF. DNA for the CDR3: TGTGCCAGCAGTCCCTCCGGGACAACTTATAACTATGGCTACACCTTC.